This T cell receptor (beta chain) was documented in a study of CD8 T cells in Susac syndrome. When the RNA was reverse transcribed, random hexamers were used with an input of about 0.5 to 1 ug. An immunoSEQ multiplex PCR amplified TCR beta CDR3 over 54 Vbeta and 13 Jbeta. Each CDR3 protein is one row after TCRdb ran MiXCR on the immunoSEQ multiplex PCR reads. The sample has about 120,000 distinct CDR3 sequences; around 92% are singletons. Sequencing of TCR beta was performed on blood CD8+ and CD4+ T cells. Multiple sclerosis controls were treatment-naive patients with stable or active relapsing-remitting disease. Isolation of CD8+ and CD4+ T cells was performed negatively, whereas enrichment of TEMRA cells was done by FACS. V trimming: 5 bases; J trimming: 2 bases; junction bases outside the gene matches: 6. CDR3 length: 15 residues. Germline V gene lookup returns CDR1 SGHRS and CDR2 YFSETQ.

V usage is TRBV5-1 and J usage is TRBJ2-7; 11 positions match TRBD2. Input material: CD4+ T cells from PBMCs. The receptor was isolated from a human donor with multiple sclerosis. DNA of the CDR3: TGCGCCAGCAGATCCGTACTAGCGGGGGCCTACGAGCAGTACTTC. Translated: CASRSVLAGAYEQYF.